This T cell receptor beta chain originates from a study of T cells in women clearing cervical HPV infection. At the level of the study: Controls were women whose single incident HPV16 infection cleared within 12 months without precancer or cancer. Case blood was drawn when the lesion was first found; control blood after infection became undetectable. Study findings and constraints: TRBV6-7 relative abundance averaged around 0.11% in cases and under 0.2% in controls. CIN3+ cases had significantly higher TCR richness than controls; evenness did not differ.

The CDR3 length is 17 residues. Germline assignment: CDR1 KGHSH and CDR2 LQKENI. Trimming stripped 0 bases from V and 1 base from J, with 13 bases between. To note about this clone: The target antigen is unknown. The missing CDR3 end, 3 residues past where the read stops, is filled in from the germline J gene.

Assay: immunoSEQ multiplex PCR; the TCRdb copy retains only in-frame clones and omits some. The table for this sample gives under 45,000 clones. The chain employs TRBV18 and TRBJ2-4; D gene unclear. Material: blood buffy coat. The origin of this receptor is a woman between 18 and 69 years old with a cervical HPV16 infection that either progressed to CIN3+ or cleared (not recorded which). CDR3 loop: CASSPPSGPLAKNIQYF. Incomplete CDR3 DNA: TGTGCCAGCTCACCACCGTCGGGTCCTCTGGCCAAAAACATT.